This TCR beta chain was documented in a study of early T cells in non-severe SARS-CoV-2 infection. Study summary: Sequenced material consisted of bulk RNA (from unsorted whole blood), and chains were unpaired. Study-level findings and limits: VDJdb matches were skewed toward anti-spike CD8 T cell responses.

Researchers attached unique molecular identifiers to individual cDNA molecules. TCRdb reanalysed the 5' RACE reads using MiXCR and keeps one entry per CDR3 protein. The repertoire holds about 110,000 distinct CDR3 sequences, with 9.5% to 13% as singletons. As for this clonotype: Its specificity is not known.

The CDR3 is 13 residues long. Trimming pared 3 bases from V and 8 bases from J, leaving 14 bases between. The V gene's germline CDR1 is DFQATT and CDR2 SNEGSKA (reference sequence). The source material was whole blood. The TCR comes from an adult who was a healthcare worker with PCR-confirmed SARS-CoV-2 infection or an uninfected control (not recorded which). The chain links TRBV20-1 to TRBJ2-1, with a weak D call TRBD2 (5 bases). CDR3 DNA sequence: TGCAGTGCTAGCGGGGTGCTTGACTATGAGCAGTTCTTC. It yields the protein CSASGVLDYEQFF.